Following are 5 T cell receptor beta chains from one sample sequenced in a study of T cell repertoires in cytomegalovirus infection. TCRdb reanalysed the reads using MiXCR and keeps one entry per CDR3 protein. This table holds 300,000 or so distinct CDR3 sequences, 20% to 30% found once. These receptors are not linked to any known antigen. The sequencing used cultured PBMCs, collected from culture after CMV antigen stimulation. Every receptor here comes from a human donor in good health (CMV status not recorded). Some clones in this sample may be carry-over from other donors' samples.

This clonotype was picked up a small number of times. The chain joins TRBV20-1 to TRBJ1-5; the D gene is possibly TRBD1 (5 bases). This CDR3 comprises 13 residues. V lost 3 bases and J 3 bases, leaving 9 bases between the germline ends. Germline CDR1 DFQATT, CDR2 SNEGSKA (reference sequence). The CDR3 DNA sequence: TGCAGTGCTAGGTCAGGGTCCAATCAGCCCCAGCATTTT. It is translated as CSARSGSNQPQHF.

This clonotype was found a few times. The chain links TRBV7-6 to TRBJ1-2; D call uncertain. Trimming took off 2 bases at V and 8 bases at J, with 15 bases between the two ends. Per germline, CDR1 SGHVS and CDR2 FNYEAQ. This CDR3 is built from 14 residues. CDR3 sequence: CASSLNQFLGGYTF. The CDR3 DNA sequence: TGTGCCAGCAGCTTAAACCAGTTTCTAGGAGGCTACACCTTC.

This clonotype was detected only a few times. The chain has TRBV4-1 and TRBJ2-7; tentatively, D is TRBD2 (5 bases). Trimming stripped 0 bases from V and 2 bases from J, with 11 bases between. In germline, CDR1 is MGHRA, CDR2 YSYEKL. The CDR3 extends over 15 amino acids. The CDR3 loop is CASSQESWGAYEQYF. The CDR3 DNA reads as TGCGCCAGCAGCCAAGAATCATGGGGAGCCTACGAGCAGTACTTC.

This clonotype was observed at least ten times. The CDR3 DNA reads as TGTGCCAGCAGCTTCAAAGGACCCCAGCAGTTCTTC. It codes for CASSFKGPQQFF. V is TRBV7-2 and J is TRBJ2-1; D is unresolved. Trimming pared 3 bases from V and 11 bases from J, leaving 11 bases between. Germline values: CDR1 SGHTA, CDR2 FQGNSA. This CDR3 comprises 12 residues. The variable domain in full, completed from reference TRBV7-2 and TRBJ2-1, reads GAGVSQSPSNKVTEKGKDVELRCDPISGHTALYWYRQSLGQGLEFLIYFQGNSAPDKSGLPSDRFSAERTGGSVSTLTIQRTQQEDSAVYLCASSFKGPQQFFGPGTRLTVL.

V gene TRBV9 combines with J gene TRBJ2-3; 7 bases agree with TRBD2. The J segment lost 5 bases and the V segment lost 3 bases, leaving 12 bases of the junction unmatched. Germline values: CDR1 SGDLS, CDR2 YYNGEE. This CDR3 spans 16 amino acids. The CDR3 DNA reads as TGTGCCAGCAGCGCTCGGGCTAGCGGCCTCGGAGATACGCAGTATTTT. Protein sequence: CASSARASGLGDTQYF.